Listed below are T cell receptor beta chains from one sample, sequenced in a study of neurological immune-mediated disorders. TCRdb fed the 5' RACE reads into MiXCR, producing one record per CDR3 protein. Of about 45,000 distinct CDR3 sequences in the sample, 13% are singletons; the top ten hold approximately 10%. Specimen: PBMCs. These receptors all stem from a young man in good health. CDR3s include the opening cysteine and the closing phenylalanine or tryptophan. A D gene is named only where the DNA matches it firmly.

j_call v_call d_call cdr3_aa
TRBJ2-5 TRBV29-1 TRBD2 CSVKGLAGETQYF
TRBJ1-1 TRBV20-1 TRBD1 CSASQGANTEAFF
TRBJ2-2 TRBV5-1 NA CASSLWSDGTGELFF
TRBJ2-7 TRBV19 TRBD1 CASSTDRGYEQYF
TRBJ1-2 TRBV6-6 NA CASSYHTDGYTF
TRBJ1-5 TRBV21-1 NA CASSVLGGSNQPQHF
TRBJ2-1 TRBV28 TRBD2 CASSLAGGGGGDEQFF
TRBJ2-1 TRBV5-6 NA CASSLEGVRSYNEQFF
TRBJ2-7 TRBV6-2/TRBV6-3 NA CASSYWTGPYEQYF
TRBJ2-2 TRBV28 TRBD1 CATQDRGPTGELFF
TRBJ2-2 TRBV5-5 TRBD2 CASSFPGTTITGELFF
TRBJ2-2 TRBV11-2 TRBD1 CASSLVGTAISNTGELFF
TRBJ1-1 TRBV10-3 NA CAISEGGAGYTEAFF
TRBJ2-7 TRBV27 NA CASSSQGPYEQYF
TRBJ2-7 TRBV29-1 NA CSGRQAREQYF
TRBJ2-7 TRBV12-3/TRBV12-4 NA CASSLTAYEQYF
TRBJ1-1 TRBV20-1 NA CSAVTRRGTGTHEAFF
TRBJ2-3 TRBV15 NA CATSREADTQYF
TRBJ1-1 TRBV20-1 NA CSAERGPQNTEAFF
TRBJ1-1 TRBV29-1 NA CSVSLSTDTYAF
TRBJ1-5 TRBV10-3 NA CATMGGSNQPQHF
TRBJ2-3 TRBV20-1 NA CSASSELGVTDTQYF
TRBJ2-7 TRBV20-1 TRBD1 CSAYLTGDYEQYF
TRBJ2-1 TRBV18 NA CASSPPGVIGNEQFF
TRBJ2-1 TRBV28 TRBD1 CASSRTGGGVDEQFF
TRBJ2-1 TRBV12-3/TRBV12-4 TRBD2 CASSPTSGSYNEQFF
TRBJ2-7 TRBV20-1 TRBD2 CSASRLAIDEQYF
TRBJ2-7 TRBV28 TRBD1 CASSLVEGARYEQYF
TRBJ1-1 TRBV5-1 TRBD1 CASSVGQGATEAFF
TRBJ1-1 TRBV5-1 TRBD1 CASSLDWTGGWNTEAFF
TRBJ2-1 TRBV5-1 NA CASSSYNEQFF
TRBJ2-7 TRBV4-1 TRBD2 CASSQLAGVYEQYF
TRBJ2-3 TRBV18 NA CASSSQGTPSTDTQYF
TRBJ2-7 TRBV10-2 NA CASSEGTHYEQYF
TRBJ1-1 TRBV7-2 NA CASSLEPGLVAFF
TRBJ2-1 TRBV18 NA CASSPQINEQFF
TRBJ2-7 TRBV2 TRBD2 CASSESGGSPAYEQYF
TRBJ1-1 TRBV20-1 NA CSARNPGGDTEAFF
TRBJ2-7 TRBV3-1 NA CASSQGDQGEQYF
TRBJ1-2 TRBV29-1 NA CSVEHLDRFNYGYTF
TRBJ2-1 TRBV12-3/TRBV12-4 TRBD1 CASRDSSGGGDEQFF
TRBJ2-3 TRBV29-1 NA CSVDRAADTQYF
TRBJ1-4 TRBV30 NA CAWSAEVGEKLFF
TRBJ2-5 TRBV9 TRBD1 CASSVLQGSGETQYF
TRBJ1-1 TRBV7-8 NA CASRGSVEAFF
TRBJ2-1 TRBV10-3 TRBD2 CAISERTSGSNEQFF
TRBJ2-7 TRBV12-3/TRBV12-4 NA CASSPGFYEQYF
TRBJ2-4 TRBV28 NA CASSLFLSGYPKNIQYF
TRBJ2-3 TRBV6-2/TRBV6-3 NA CASSYGRAEDTQYF
TRBJ1-2 TRBV27 NA CASSTFAGQKRGYTF
TRBJ2-3 TRBV18 NA CASTRTELTDTQYF
TRBJ2-3 TRBV28 TRBD2 CASSPSTSGPEGDTQYF
TRBJ2-5 TRBV28 NA CASSFPTGGFQETQYF